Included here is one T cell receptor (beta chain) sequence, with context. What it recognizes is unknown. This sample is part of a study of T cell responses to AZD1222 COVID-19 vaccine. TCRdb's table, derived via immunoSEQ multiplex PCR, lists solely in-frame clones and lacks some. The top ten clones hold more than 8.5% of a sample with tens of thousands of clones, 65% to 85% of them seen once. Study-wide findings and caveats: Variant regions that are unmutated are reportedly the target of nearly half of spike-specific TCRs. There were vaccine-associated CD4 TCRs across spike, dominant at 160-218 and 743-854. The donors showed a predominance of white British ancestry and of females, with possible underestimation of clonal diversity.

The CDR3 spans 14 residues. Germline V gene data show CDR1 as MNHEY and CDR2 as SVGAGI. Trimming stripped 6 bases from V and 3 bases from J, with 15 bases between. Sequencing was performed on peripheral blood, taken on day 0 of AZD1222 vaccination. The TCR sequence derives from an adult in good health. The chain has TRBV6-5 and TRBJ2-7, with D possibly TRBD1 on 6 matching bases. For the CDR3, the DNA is TGTGCCAGCAGCCGTAACAGGGAAAGCTACGAGCAGTACTTC. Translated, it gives CASSRNRESYEQYF.